The subject of this entry is one T cell receptor beta chain. Its antigen is still unknown. The data were taken from a study of cytomegalovirus exposure and HLA in healthy donors. Notes on the study in general: The only immune exposure information that was available was CMV serostatus.

The PCR made use of 60 Vbeta and 13 Jbeta primers. The method was immunoSEQ multiplex PCR; TCRdb's version includes in-frame clones alone and lacks a portion of them. The top ten clones hold about 3.3% of a sample with more than 100,000 clones, around 84% of them seen once. The CDR3 has 13 amino acids. V was cut by 5 bases and J by 1 base, with 8 bases left in between. Germline V gives CDR1 SGHAT, CDR2 FQNNGV. J is TRBJ1-1 and V is TRBV11-2, with D unresolved. The sequenced sample consisted of PBMCs. This sequence originates from a woman under 40 in good health and CMV-seropositive. As DNA, the CDR3 is TGTGCCAGCAGCGCGCCGGGGAACACTGAAGCTTTCTTT. This encodes CASSAPGNTEAFF. Together with reference TRBV11-2 and TRBJ1-1, the CDR3 gives the full variable domain: EAGVAQSPRYKIIEKRQSVAFWCNPISGHATLYWYQQILGQGPKLLIQFQNNGVVDDSQLPKDRFSAERLKGVDSTLKIQPAKLEDSAVYLCASSAPGNTEAFFGQGTRLTVV.